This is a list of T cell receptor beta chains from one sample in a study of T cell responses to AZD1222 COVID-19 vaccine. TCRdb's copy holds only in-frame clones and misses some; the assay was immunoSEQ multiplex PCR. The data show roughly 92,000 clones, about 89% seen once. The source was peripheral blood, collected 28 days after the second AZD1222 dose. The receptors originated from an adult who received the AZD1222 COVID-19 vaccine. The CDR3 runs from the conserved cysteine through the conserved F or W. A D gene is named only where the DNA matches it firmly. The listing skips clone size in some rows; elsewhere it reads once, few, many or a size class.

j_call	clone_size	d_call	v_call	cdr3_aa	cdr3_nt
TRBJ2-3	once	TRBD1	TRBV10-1	CASSRDSNTDTQYF	TGCGCCAGCAGCAGGGACAGTAACACAGATACGCAGTATTTT
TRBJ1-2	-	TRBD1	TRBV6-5	CASSDDRANGYTF	TGTGCCAGCAGCGACGACAGGGCAAATGGCTACACCTTC
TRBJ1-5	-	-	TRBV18	CASSPSIRNQPQHF	TGTGCCAGCTCACCATCAATCCGTAATCAGCCCCAGCATTTT
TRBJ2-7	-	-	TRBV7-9	CASSLDGGATYEQYF	TGTGCCAGCAGCTTAGACGGGGGAGCAACCTACGAGCAGTACTTC
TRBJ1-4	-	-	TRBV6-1	CASSEIIGQGSEKLFF	TGTGCCAGCAGTGAAATTATTGGGCAGGGAAGTGAAAAACTGTTTTTT
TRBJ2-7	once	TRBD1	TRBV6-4	CASSDSGTESYEQYF	TGTGCCAGCAGTGACTCGGGGACAGAGTCCTACGAGCAGTACTTC
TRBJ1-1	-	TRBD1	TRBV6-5	CASSRTGGSTEAFF	TGTGCCAGCAGTCGGACAGGGGGATCGACTGAAGCTTTCTTT
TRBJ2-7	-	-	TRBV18	CASSPFRGEQYF	TGTGCCAGCTCACCGTTCCGGGGCGAGCAGTACTTC
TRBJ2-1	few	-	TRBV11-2	CASSLQSYEQFF	TGTGCCAGCAGCTTACAGTCCTATGAGCAGTTCTTC
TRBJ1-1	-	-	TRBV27	CASRAGTEAFF	TGTGCCAGCAGGGCGGGCACTGAAGCTTTCTTT
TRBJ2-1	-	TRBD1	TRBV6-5	CASSYRAGGQFF	TGTGCCAGCAGTTATCGAGCAGGGGGGCAGTTCTTC
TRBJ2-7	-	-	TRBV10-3	CAISESTSTYEQYF	TGTGCCATCAGTGAGTCAACCAGCACCTACGAGCAGTACTTC
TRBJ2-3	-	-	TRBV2	CASSARSTDTQYF	TGTGCCAGCAGTGCACGTAGCACAGATACGCAGTATTTT
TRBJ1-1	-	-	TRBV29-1	CSVVQGSAEAFF	TGCAGCGTTGTGCAGGGATCAGCTGAAGCTTTCTTT
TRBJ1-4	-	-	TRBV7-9	CASSSEGGKLFF	TGTGCCAGCAGCTCCGAAGGAGGGAAACTGTTTTTT
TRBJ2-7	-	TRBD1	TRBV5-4	CASTPGTGYEQYF	TGTGCCAGCACCCCGGGGACAGGCTACGAGCAGTACTTC
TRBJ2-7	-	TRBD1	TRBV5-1	CASSLATGLYLYEQYF	TGCGCCAGCAGCTTGGCGACAGGGTTATATCTCTACGAGCAGTACTTC
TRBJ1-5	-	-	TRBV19	CASRLGLSGGNQPQHF	TGTGCCAGTAGGCTGGGGCTCTCCGGTGGCAATCAGCCCCAGCATTTT
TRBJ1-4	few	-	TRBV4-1	CASSQDWGPLNEKLFF	TGCGCCAGCAGCCAAGATTGGGGCCCGCTTAATGAAAAACTGTTTTTT
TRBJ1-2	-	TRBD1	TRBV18	CASSGQATNYGYTF	TGTGCCAGCTCGGGACAGGCGACTAACTATGGCTACACCTTC
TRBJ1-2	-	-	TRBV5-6	CASSLPGLPNSNYGYTF	TGTGCCAGCAGCTTACCCGGACTGCCGAATTCGAACTATGGCTACACCTTC
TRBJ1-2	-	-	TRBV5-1	CASSLVEGKAAGYTF	TGCGCCAGCAGCTTAGTGGAAGGGAAGGCTGCTGGCTACACCTTC
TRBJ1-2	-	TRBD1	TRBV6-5	CASSYRGGHYGYTF	TGTGCCAGCAGTTACCGAGGGGGCCACTATGGCTACACCTTC
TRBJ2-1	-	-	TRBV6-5	CASSYSTWGASNEQFF	TGTGCCAGCAGTTACTCGACTTGGGGGGCCTCCAATGAGCAGTTCTTC
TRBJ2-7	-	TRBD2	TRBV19	CASSIPAGAHSYEQYF	TGTGCCAGTAGTATTCCAGCGGGGGCCCACTCCTACGAGCAGTACTTC
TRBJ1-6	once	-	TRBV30	CAWSVTDSDSPLHF	TGTGCCTGGAGTGTAACGGATTCCGATTCACCCCTCCACTTT